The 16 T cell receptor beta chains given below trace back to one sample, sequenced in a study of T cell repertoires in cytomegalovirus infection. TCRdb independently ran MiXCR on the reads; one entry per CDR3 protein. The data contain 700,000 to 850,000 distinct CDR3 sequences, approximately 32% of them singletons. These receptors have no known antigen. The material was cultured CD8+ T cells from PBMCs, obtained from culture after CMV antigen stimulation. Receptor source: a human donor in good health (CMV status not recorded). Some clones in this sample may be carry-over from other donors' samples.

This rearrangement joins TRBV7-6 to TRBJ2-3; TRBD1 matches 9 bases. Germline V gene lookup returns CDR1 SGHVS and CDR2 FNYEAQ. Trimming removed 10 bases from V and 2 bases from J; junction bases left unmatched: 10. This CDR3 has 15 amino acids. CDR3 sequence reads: CATDMGQGFTDTQYF. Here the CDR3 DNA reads TGTGCCACAGACATGGGACAGGGATTCACAGATACGCAGTATTTT.

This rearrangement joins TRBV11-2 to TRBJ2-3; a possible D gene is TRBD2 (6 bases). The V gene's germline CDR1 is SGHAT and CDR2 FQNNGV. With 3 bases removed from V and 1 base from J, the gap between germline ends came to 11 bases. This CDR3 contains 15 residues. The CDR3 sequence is CASSFGGDRTDTQYF. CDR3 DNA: TGTGCCAGCAGCTTCGGCGGGGACCGCACAGATACGCAGTATTTT.

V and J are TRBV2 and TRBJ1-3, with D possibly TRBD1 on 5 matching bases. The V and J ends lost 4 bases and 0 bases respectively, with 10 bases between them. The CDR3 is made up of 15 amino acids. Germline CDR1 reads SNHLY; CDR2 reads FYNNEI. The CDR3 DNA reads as TGTGCCAGCAGTGCCGGGACCTCCTCTGGAAACACCATATATTTT. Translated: CASSAGTSSGNTIYF.

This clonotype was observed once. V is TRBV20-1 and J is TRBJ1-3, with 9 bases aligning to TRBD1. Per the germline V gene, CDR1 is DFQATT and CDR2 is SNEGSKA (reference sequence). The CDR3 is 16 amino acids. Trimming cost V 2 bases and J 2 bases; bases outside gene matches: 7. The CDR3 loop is CSARMRQGGPGNTIYF. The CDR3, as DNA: TGCAGTGCTAGAATGAGACAGGGGGGCCCTGGAAACACCATATATTTT.

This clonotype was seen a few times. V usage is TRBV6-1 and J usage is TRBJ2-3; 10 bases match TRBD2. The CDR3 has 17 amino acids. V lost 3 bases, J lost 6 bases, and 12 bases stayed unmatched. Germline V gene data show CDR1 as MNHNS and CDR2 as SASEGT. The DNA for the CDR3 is TGTGCCAGCAGTGAGCGACTAGCGGGCTGGGTTACCGATACGCAGTATTTT. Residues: CASSERLAGWVTDTQYF.

CDR3 nucleotide sequence: TGTGCCATCAGTGAAGGGGCAGGGGGCTGGAACACTGAAGCTTTCTTT. The encoded protein is CAISEGAGGWNTEAFF. The V gene is TRBV10-3, the J gene TRBJ1-1; 8 bases are a match to TRBD1. The CDR3 sequence is 16 residues long. The germline V gene encodes CDR1 ENHRY and CDR2 SYGVKD. V lost 3 bases to trimming and J lost 1 base; unmatched junction nucleotides: 7.

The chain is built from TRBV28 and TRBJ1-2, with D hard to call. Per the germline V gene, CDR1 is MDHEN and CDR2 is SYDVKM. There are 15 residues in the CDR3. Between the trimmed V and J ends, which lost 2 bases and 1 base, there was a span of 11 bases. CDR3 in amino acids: CASSLREGGNYGYTF. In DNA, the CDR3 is TGTGCCAGCAGTTTAAGGGAAGGCGGTAACTATGGCTACACCTTC.

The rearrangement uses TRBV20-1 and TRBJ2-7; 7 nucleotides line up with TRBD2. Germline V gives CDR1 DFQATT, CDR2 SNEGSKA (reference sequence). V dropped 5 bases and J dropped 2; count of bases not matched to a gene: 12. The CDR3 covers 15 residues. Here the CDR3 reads CSAPPPGGSPYEQYF. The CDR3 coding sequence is TGCAGTGCTCCACCCCCCGGGGGGTCCCCCTACGAGCAGTACTTC.

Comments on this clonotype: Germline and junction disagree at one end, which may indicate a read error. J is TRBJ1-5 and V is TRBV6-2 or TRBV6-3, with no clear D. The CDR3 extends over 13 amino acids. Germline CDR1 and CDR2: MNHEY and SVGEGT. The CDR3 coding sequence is TGTGCCAGCAGTTACAAGGGCGGGCAGCCCCAGCCTTTT. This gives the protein CASSYKGGQPQPF.

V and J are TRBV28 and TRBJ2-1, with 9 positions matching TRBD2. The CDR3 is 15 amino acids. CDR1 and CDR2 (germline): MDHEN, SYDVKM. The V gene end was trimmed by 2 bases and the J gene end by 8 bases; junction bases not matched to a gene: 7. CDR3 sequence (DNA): TGTGCCAGCAGTTTAGTGGGACTAGCTGGGGATGAGCAGTTCTTC. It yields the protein CASSLVGLAGDEQFF.

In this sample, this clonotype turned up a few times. The CDR3: CASSHLAGGLTDTQYF. Written as DNA, the CDR3 is TGTGCCAGCAGCCACCTAGCGGGGGGTTTGACAGATACGCAGTATTTT. V gene TRBV7-2 combines with J gene TRBJ2-3; 11 bases agree with TRBD2. The ends lost 5 bases at V and 3 bases at J; junction bases unmatched: 7. The CDR3 totals 16 residues. Germline CDR1 SGHTA, CDR2 FQGNSA.

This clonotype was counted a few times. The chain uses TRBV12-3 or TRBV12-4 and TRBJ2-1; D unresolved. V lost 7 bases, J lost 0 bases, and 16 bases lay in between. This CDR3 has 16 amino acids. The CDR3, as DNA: TGTGCCAGCATTCTCACTCTTGGGTTCTCCTACAATGAGCAGTTCTTC. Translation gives CASILTLGFSYNEQFF.

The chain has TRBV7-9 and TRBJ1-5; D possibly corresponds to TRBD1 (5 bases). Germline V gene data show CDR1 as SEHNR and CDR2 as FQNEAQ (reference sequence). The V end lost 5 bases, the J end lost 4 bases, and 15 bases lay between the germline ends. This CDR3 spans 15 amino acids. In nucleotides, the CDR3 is TGTGCCAGCAGCACAGAGGGGCCAGGGAATCAGCCCCAGCATTTT. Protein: CASSTEGPGNQPQHF. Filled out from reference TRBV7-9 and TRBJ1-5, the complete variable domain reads DTGVSQNPRHKITKRGQNVTFRCDPISEHNRLYWYRQTLGQGPEFLTYFQNEAQLEKSRLLSDRFSAERPKGSFSTLEIQRTEQGDSAMYLCASSTEGPGNQPQHFGDGTRLSIL.

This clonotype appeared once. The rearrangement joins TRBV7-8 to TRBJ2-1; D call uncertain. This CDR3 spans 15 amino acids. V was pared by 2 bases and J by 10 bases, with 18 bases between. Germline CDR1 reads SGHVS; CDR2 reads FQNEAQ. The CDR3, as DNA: TGTGCCAGCAGCTTATCTACTCAGGTATCCCACGAGCAGTTCTTC. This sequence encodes CASSLSTQVSHEQFF.

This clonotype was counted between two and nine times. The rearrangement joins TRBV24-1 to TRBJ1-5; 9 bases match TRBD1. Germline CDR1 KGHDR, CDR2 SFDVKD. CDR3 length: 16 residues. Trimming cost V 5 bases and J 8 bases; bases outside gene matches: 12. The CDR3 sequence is CATSGRTGDLVEPQHF. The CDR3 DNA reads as TGTGCCACCAGTGGAAGGACAGGGGATCTTGTGGAGCCCCAGCATTTT.

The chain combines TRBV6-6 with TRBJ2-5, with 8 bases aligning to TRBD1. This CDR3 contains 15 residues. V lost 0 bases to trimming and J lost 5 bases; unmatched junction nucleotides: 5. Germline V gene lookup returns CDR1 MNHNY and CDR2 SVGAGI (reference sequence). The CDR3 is CASSYSRGQRETQYF. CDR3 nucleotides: TGTGCCAGCAGTTACTCCAGGGGGCAGCGGGAGACCCAGTACTTC.